One sample yielded the 10 T cell receptor beta chains listed below, sequenced in a study of blood T cell repertoires in COVID-19. Libraries were prepared by immunoSEQ multiplex PCR; TCRdb keeps only in-frame clonotypes and omits some of them. Here the sample spans approximately 64,000 clones, 88% being singletons. The sequenced sample consisted of peripheral blood. Receptors were obtained from a woman between 55 and 75 years old with COVID-19, enrolled during active disease.

The CDR3 DNA follows: TGTGCCAGCAGGGCGGACAGGGTCGGGCCCCAGCATTTT. Amino acids: CASRADRVGPQHF. The J gene is TRBJ1-5, the V gene TRBV12-3 or TRBV12-4, with 8 nucleotides matching TRBD1. After removal of 6 bases from V and 9 bases from J, the junction contained 7 bases not matched to a gene. The CDR3 is 13 residues long.

The chain recombines TRBV28 with TRBJ1-4; 7 bases agree with TRBD1. There are 13 residues in the CDR3. V trimming: 8 bases; J trimming: 8 bases; junction bases outside the gene matches: 8. CDR1 is MDHEN and CDR2 is SYDVKM in the germline V gene. CDR3 region: CASLDRVEEKLFF. In nucleotides, the CDR3 is TGTGCCAGCCTTGACAGGGTAGAGGAAAAACTGTTTTTT.

This clone appeared a single time. V is TRBV15 and J is TRBJ2-7, with 7 bases lining up with TRBD2. This CDR3 region has 13 residues. Germline CDR1 is LNHNV and CDR2 is YYDKDF (reference sequence). The trim removed 0 bases at V and 6 bases at J, leaving 2 bases unmatched. CDR3 protein: CATSRDRGSEQYF. CDR3 bases: TGTGCCACCAGCAGAGATCGCGGGAGCGAGCAGTACTTC.

This chain links TRBV7-2 with TRBJ2-7; D not resolved. Trimming took off 5 bases at V and 4 bases at J, with 15 bases between the two ends. The V gene's germline CDR1 is SGHTA and CDR2 FQGNSA. The CDR3 runs to 14 residues. This CDR3 is CASSPWAAIYEQYF. In DNA, the CDR3 is TGTGCCAGCAGCCCTTGGGCAGCTATTTACGAGCAGTACTTC.

The V call is TRBV3-1 (or the pseudogene TRBV3-2), the J call TRBJ2-5, with D perhaps matching TRBD1 (5 bases). This CDR3 is 14 amino acids long. Germline values: CDR1 LGHDT, CDR2 YNNKEL (reference sequence). Trimming cost V 6 bases and J 2 bases, with 13 bases left between them. CDR3 loop: CASRLRQIQETQYF. The CDR3 nucleotides read TGTGCCAGCAGACTTCGACAGATACAAGAGACCCAGTACTTC.

This clone was picked up one time. This chain connects TRBV7-2 to TRBJ1-2; TRBD1 is a possible D gene (6 bases). CDR1 and CDR2 from the germline V gene are SGHTA and FQGNSA. V was trimmed by 8 bases and J by 2 bases, leaving 15 bases between them. The CDR3 contains 14 residues. In DNA form, the CDR3 reads TGTGCCAGCCAAAAACAGGGCTCCAACTATGGCTACACCTTC. This gives the protein CASQKQGSNYGYTF.

This sequence joins TRBV7-2 and TRBJ2-5, with D perhaps TRBD1 (6 bases). Germline loops: CDR1 SGHTA, CDR2 FQGNSA. The CDR3 has 14 amino acids. With 1 base removed from V and 3 bases from J, the gap between germline ends came to 9 bases. The CDR3 loop reads CASSLEAGEETQYF. The CDR3 nucleotides read TGTGCCAGCAGCTTAGAGGCAGGGGAAGAGACCCAGTACTTC. The whole variable domain, remainder taken from reference TRBV7-2 and TRBJ2-5, is GAGVSQSPSNKVTEKGKDVELRCDPISGHTALYWYRQSLGQGLEFLIYFQGNSAPDKSGLPSDRFSAERTGGSVSTLTIQRTQQEDSAVYLCASSLEAGEETQYFGPGTRLLVL.

The V call is TRBV9, the J call TRBJ2-1; the D gene is possibly TRBD2 (6 bases). Trimming took off 0 bases at V and 1 base at J, with 14 bases between the two ends. This CDR3 is 17 amino acids long. Germline V gene data show CDR1 as SGDLS and CDR2 as YYNGEE. CDR3 bases: TGTGCCAGCAGCGTAGTTCAGTGGGCGGGATCCTACAATGAGCAGTTCTTC. Protein product: CASSVVQWAGSYNEQFF.

The V and J genes are TRBV9 and TRBJ2-3, with D maybe TRBD1 (6 bases). CDR3 size: 19 residues. V lost 4 bases and J 2 bases, leaving 26 bases between the germline ends. Germline CDR1 SGDLS, CDR2 YYNGEE. This CDR3 reads CASSPGGVLDRPFTDTQYF. The CDR3 DNA is TGTGCCAGCAGCCCCGGTGGGGTGCTTGACAGGCCCTTCACAGATACGCAGTATTTT.

The chain joins TRBV18 to TRBJ2-1; 7 bases are a match to TRBD2. V lost 6 bases and J lost 3; bases outside the gene matches: 2. The CDR3 contains 13 residues. Germline loops: CDR1 KGHSH, CDR2 LQKENI. The CDR3 nucleotides read TGTGCCAGCTCCGGGACTATCTACAATGAGCAGTTCTTC. It is translated as CASSGTIYNEQFF.